Reported below is one TCR beta chain. No antigen is known for it. This CDR3 contains 14 residues. CDR1 is LGHDT and CDR2 is YNNKEL in the germline V gene (reference sequence). V was pared by 1 base and J by 5 bases, with 8 bases between. Using immunoSEQ multiplex PCR, the repertoire was profiled, and TCRdb retains in-frame clones only, with some absent. Of roughly 140,000 clones listed, about 90% are singletons. This record belongs to a study of T cell responses to AZD1222 COVID-19 vaccine. Study observations and caveats: Regions 160-218 and 743-854 held dominance among vaccine-associated CD4 TCRs, which spanned spike. Females outnumbered males among donors, who were mostly white British; clonal diversity was possibly underestimated.

This receptor was identified in an adult who received the AZD1222 COVID-19 vaccine. The material was peripheral blood, obtained 28 days after the second AZD1222 dose. The chain combines TRBV3-1 (or the pseudogene TRBV3-2) with TRBJ2-2, with TRBD2 as a possible D gene (5 bases). CDR3 protein: CASSQARGTGELFF. The DNA of the CDR3 is TGTGCCAGCAGCCAAGCCCGAGGGACCGGGGAGCTGTTTTTT.